This T cell receptor (beta chain) was identified in a study of blood T cell repertoires in COVID-19. Study details: Researchers got acute and convalescent COVID-19 samples from the United States, Italy and Spain. The cDNA or gDNA used as material had been derived from T cells, B-cell-depleted T cells, or PBMCs.

This CDR3 comprises 15 residues. Trimming left V 0 bases short and J 6 bases short, with 13 bases between. Germline values: CDR1 MGHRA, CDR2 YSYEKL. Original processing notes: Amplification of reference gene primers provided the estimated nucleated cell counts. TCRdb keeps only in-frame clones here, not all; method: immunoSEQ multiplex PCR. The DNA was the basis for D and trimming; V, J and clone size are from that table. The sample has 70,000 to 95,000 clones, over 90% seen once; the top ten hold 3.5% to 5%. This clone has just one count. Material for sequencing was peripheral blood. The chain couples TRBV4-1 to TRBJ2-3; maybe TRBD2 (6 bases). This TCR derives from a human donor with active COVID-19. The donor label of this sample is uncertain. The DNA of the CDR3 is TGCGCCAGCAGCCAAGATCGACGGGGGATCGATACGCAGTATTTT. Its translation: CASSQDRRGIDTQYF.